This T cell receptor (beta chain) was found in a study of identical twins. Trimming took off 5 bases at V and 16 bases at J, with 19 bases between the two ends. Germline V CDR1 and CDR2: SGHKS, YYEKEE (reference sequence). The CDR3 has 12 residues. It was template switching that added a universal primer site, and there were unique molecular identifiers on the cDNA. TCRdb used MiXCR to reprocess the 5' RACE reads, holding one entry per CDR3 protein. The table includes some 900,000 distinct CDR3 sequences, roughly an eighth detected once. This sample also belongs to another study, concerning yellow fever vaccine responses in identical twins.

The chain is built from TRBV5-5 and TRBJ2-1; D is undetermined. This clonotype was obtained from a young woman in good health. The material sequenced was PBMCs. This CDR3 is CASRHDNGPYFF. The CDR3 coding sequence is TGTGCCAGCAGACATGACAACGGCCCCTACTTCTTC.